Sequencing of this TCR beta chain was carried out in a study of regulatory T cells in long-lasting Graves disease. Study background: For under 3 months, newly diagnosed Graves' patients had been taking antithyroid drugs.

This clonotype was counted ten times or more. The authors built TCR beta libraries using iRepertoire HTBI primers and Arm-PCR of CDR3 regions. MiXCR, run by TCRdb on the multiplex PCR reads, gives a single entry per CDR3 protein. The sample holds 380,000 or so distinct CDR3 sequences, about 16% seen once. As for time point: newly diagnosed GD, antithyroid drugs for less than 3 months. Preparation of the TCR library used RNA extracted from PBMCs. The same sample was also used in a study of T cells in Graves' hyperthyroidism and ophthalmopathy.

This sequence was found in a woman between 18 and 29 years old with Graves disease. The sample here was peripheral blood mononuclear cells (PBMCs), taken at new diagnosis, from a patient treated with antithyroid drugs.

CDR3 loop: CASITGSYGYTF. The DNA for the CDR3 is TGTGCCAGCATTACAGGGAGCTATGGCTACACCTTC. The rearrangement links TRBV28 to TRBJ1-2; perhaps TRBD1 as D (6 bases). The CDR3 sequence is 12 residues long. Germline V gene lookup returns CDR1 MDHEN and CDR2 SYDVKM. V dropped 7 bases and J dropped 4 bases, with 10 bases sitting between them.